The 3 T cell receptor beta chains in this list originate from one sample, sequenced in a study of brain T cells in children with intractable seizures. Method: immunoSEQ multiplex PCR; TCRdb's copy keeps in-frame clones and lacks some. The sample lists about 340,000 clones, about 93% seen once, with 5% to 7% in the top ten. Time point: blood from clinic visit 5 months post-surgery; TSC patient then seizure free. Sequencing was performed on peripheral blood, taken more than 4 months after surgery. The receptors derive from a boy in the first two years of life with tuberous sclerosis and intractable seizures.

The chain combines TRBV7-6 with TRBJ2-3; 11 bases map to TRBD2. CDR1 is SGHVS and CDR2 is FNYEAQ in the germline V gene. This CDR3 region has 15 residues. The trim removed 5 bases at V and 3 bases at J, leaving 4 bases unmatched. The CDR3 loop reads CASSITSGSTDTQYF. The CDR3 nucleotides read TGTGCCAGCAGCATAACTAGCGGGAGTACAGATACGCAGTATTTT. Full variable domain (remainder filled in from reference TRBV7-6 and TRBJ2-3): GAGVSQSPRYKVTKRGQDVALRCDPISGHVSLYWYRQALGQGPEFLTYFNYEAQQDKSGLPNDRFSAERPEGSISTLTIQRTEQRDSAMYRCASSITSGSTDTQYFGPGTRLTVL.

A single count supports this clone. V gene TRBV5-4 combines with J gene TRBJ1-2; D gene unclear. The CDR3 is made up of 15 amino acids. Germline CDR1 is SGHNT and CDR2 is YYREEE (reference sequence). Trimming shortened V by 4 bases and J by 4 bases, and 17 bases separated the two germline ends. CDR3 nucleotide sequence: TGTGCCAGCAGCACCCGCCTGGAGGGAATCTATGGCTACACCTTC. Translation gives CASSTRLEGIYGYTF.

The chain couples TRBV9 to TRBJ1-2; D gene ambiguous. CDR1 and CDR2 (germline): SGDLS, YYNGEE. This CDR3 region has 14 residues. V lost 0 bases and J lost 4, with 10 bases in between. The CDR3 DNA reads TGTGCCAGCAGCGTAGGGTCTGCGGGCTATGGCTACACCTTC. Its protein is CASSVGSAGYGYTF.